These 8 T cell receptor beta chains share one sample of origin, sequenced in a study of Ad26.COV2.S vaccination and SARS-CoV-2 variants. Described treatment: roughly 20 received Ad26.COV2.S at low or high dose, single or two shots; roughly five received placebo; per-sample allocation not given. Samples analyzed were those drawn on day 63 after the first vaccine or placebo injection. Libraries were prepared by immunoSEQ multiplex PCR; TCRdb keeps only in-frame clonotypes and omits some of them. This sample has about 350,000 clones; 70% to 90% occur once, and the top ten carry 2.5% to 3.5%. Here the sequenced sample was peripheral blood, taken in a trial of Ad26.COV2.S vaccine versus placebo. All receptors derive from a person aged 18-65 years who received the Ad26.COV2.S COVID-19 vaccine or a placebo.

The rearrangement uses TRBV2 and TRBJ1-6; 8 bases are a match to TRBD1. This CDR3 is built from 15 residues. Germline V CDR1 and CDR2: SNHLY, FYNNEI. The junction had 16 bases not matched to a gene; V was cut back by 11 bases and J by 10 bases. The CDR3 sequence is CARGGGWTGRSPLHF. The CDR3 nucleotides are TGTGCCCGCGGGGGGGGGTGGACAGGGCGATCACCCCTCCACTTT.

This clone showed up just a few times. The V call is TRBV27, the J call TRBJ1-6; D is unresolved. CDR1 is MNHEY, CDR2 SMNVEV, per germline (reference sequence). This CDR3 is 14 amino acids long. Trimming pared 5 bases from V and 6 bases from J, leaving 11 bases between. The CDR3 here is CASSGTNSNSPLHF. The CDR3 DNA follows: TGTGCCAGCAGTGGCACGAACAGTAATTCACCCCTCCACTTT.

The J gene is TRBJ2-2, the V gene TRBV27; TRBD1 agrees at 10 bases. V was pared by 3 bases and J by 4 bases, with 2 bases of the junction left unmatched. Germline V gene data show CDR1 as MNHEY and CDR2 as SMNVEV (reference sequence). This CDR3 has 15 amino acids. As DNA, the CDR3 is TGTGCCAGCAGTTTGTGGACAGGGGGCACCGGGGAGCTGTTTTTT. Translation gives CASSLWTGGTGELFF.

This chain links TRBV3-1 (or the pseudogene TRBV3-2) with TRBJ2-2; 8 bases match TRBD2. Per the germline V gene, CDR1 is LGHDT and CDR2 is YNNKEL (reference sequence). The CDR3 loop spans 15 amino acids. Unmatched junction bases numbered 12, after V lost 8 bases and J lost 7 bases. This CDR3 is CASSWRGDTSGELFF. The CDR3 nucleotides are TGTGCCAGCTCTTGGCGGGGGGACACAAGCGGGGAGCTGTTTTTT.

The chain joins TRBV7-6 to TRBJ2-3; TRBD2 aligns across 11 bases. V lost 3 bases to trimming and J lost 2 bases; unmatched junction nucleotides: 4. Germline V gives CDR1 SGHVS, CDR2 FNYEAQ. The CDR3 has 16 amino acids. CDR3 sequence reads: CASSFLAGGSTDTQYF. CDR3 DNA sequence: TGTGCCAGCAGCTTCCTAGCGGGGGGATCCACAGATACGCAGTATTTT.

CDR3 in DNA: TGCAGCGCGGGACAGGCAAACTCCTACGAGCAGTACTTC. It encodes CSAGQANSYEQYF. The V gene is TRBV29-1, the J gene TRBJ2-7, with TRBD1 matching over 8 bases. V shed 7 bases and J 0 bases; nucleotides not matched to a gene: 5. This CDR3 region has 13 residues. CDR1 is SQVTM, CDR2 ANQGSEA, per germline.

The rearrangement uses TRBV7-9 and TRBJ2-3; TRBD2 aligns across 9 bases. J lost 2 bases, V lost 4 bases, and 7 bases had no gene match. The CDR3 is 16 amino acids. Germline-derived CDR1 and CDR2 are SEHNR and FQNEAQ (reference sequence). CDR3 nucleotide sequence: TGTGCCAGCAGCTCGCTAGCGGGGATCATCACAGATACGCAGTATTTT. Encoded protein: CASSSLAGIITDTQYF. The entire variable domain, with the rest obtained from reference TRBV7-9 and TRBJ2-3, is as follows: DTGVSQNPRHKITKRGQNVTFRCDPISEHNRLYWYRQTLGQGPEFLTYFQNEAQLEKSRLLSDRFSAERPKGSFSTLEIQRTEQGDSAMYLCASSSLAGIITDTQYFGPGTRLTVL.

As to this clone: A read error may explain this, as a much larger clone is one base away. This chain's CDR3 is CASSSDRADTQYF. The DNA for the CDR3 is TGTGCCAGCAGCTCGGACAGGGCAGATACGCAGTATTTT. This rearrangement joins TRBV5-6 to TRBJ2-3; 8 positions agree with TRBD1. Germline trimming cut 3 bases from V and 4 bases from J; bases unmatched to any gene: 1. The V gene's germline CDR1 is SGHDT and CDR2 YYEEEE. The CDR3 contains 13 residues.